The 8 T cell receptor beta chains presented below share a single source sample, sequenced in a study of cytomegalovirus exposure and HLA in healthy donors. Amplification used 60 Vbeta primers and 13 Jbeta primers. Profiling relied on immunoSEQ multiplex PCR, and the TCRdb table lists in-frame clones only, not all of them. Here the sample spans about 170,000 clones, roughly 81% being singletons. The sample taken for sequencing was PBMCs. These receptors all come from a man aged 30 to 45 in good health and CMV-seropositive.

The chain couples TRBV7-2 to TRBJ1-5; the D gene is possibly TRBD1 (6 bases). V was cut by 2 bases and J by 6 bases, with 14 bases left in between. The CDR3 runs 15 residues. Germline V gives CDR1 SGHTA, CDR2 FQGNSA. The CDR3 is CASSLNRVTGQPQHF. The CDR3 DNA reads as TGTGCCAGCAGCTTAAACAGGGTTACGGGTCAGCCCCAGCATTTT.

This CDR3 reads CASSFQGANTEAFF. Here the CDR3 DNA reads TGTGCCAGCAGTTTTCAGGGGGCGAACACTGAAGCTTTCTTT. V gene TRBV7-3 combines with J gene TRBJ1-1, with 8 bases aligning to TRBD1. The CDR3 consists of 14 residues. The trim removed 6 bases at V and 1 base at J, leaving 4 bases unmatched. The V gene's germline CDR1 is SGHTA and CDR2 FQGTGA.

This chain connects TRBV19 to TRBJ2-3; 12 bases line up with TRBD2. Trimming took 3 bases from V and 2 from J; bases not matched to a gene: 3. Germline CDR1 is LNHDA and CDR2 is SQIVND (reference sequence). The CDR3 totals 16 residues. The CDR3 loop reads CASSILAGGLTDTQYF. The DNA for the CDR3 is TGTGCCAGTAGTATTCTAGCGGGAGGGCTCACAGATACGCAGTATTTT.

V gene TRBV7-8 combines with J gene TRBJ1-2; 11 positions agree with TRBD1. The CDR3 is 15 amino acids. Germline V gene data show CDR1 as SGHVS and CDR2 as FQNEAQ. Germline trimming cut 4 bases from V and 4 bases from J; bases unmatched to any gene: 5. CDR3 in DNA: TGTGCCAGCAGCTCCGGACAGGGGGCGGTCTATGGCTACACCTTC. Translation gives CASSSGQGAVYGYTF.

The rearrangement uses TRBV7-9 and TRBJ2-7; D is ambiguous. CDR3 length: 14 amino acids. Looked up from germline, CDR1 is SEHNR and CDR2 is FQNEAQ (reference sequence). V lost 4 bases and J 7 bases, leaving 17 bases between the germline ends. The CDR3 nucleotides read TGTGCCAGCAGCTCATCTCAGTTCGTGGTGGAGCAGTACTTC. Translation: CASSSSQFVVEQYF.

The chain links TRBV6-5 to TRBJ2-7; D remains ambiguous. Germline V gene lookup returns CDR1 MNHEY and CDR2 SVGAGI. V dropped 4 bases and J dropped 0 bases, with 13 bases sitting between them. CDR3 length: 15 residues. The chain's CDR3 is CASSSLGGRSYEQYF. The CDR3 coding sequence is TGTGCCAGCAGTTCACTTGGCGGCCGCTCCTACGAGCAGTACTTC.

V and J are TRBV9 and TRBJ2-5, with 7 bases matching TRBD2. CDR3 length equals 15 residues. V shed 4 bases and J 5 bases; nucleotides not matched to a gene: 11. Germline V gene data show CDR1 as SGDLS and CDR2 as YYNGEE. The CDR3 region is CASSTAAGRGETQYF. In DNA, the CDR3 is TGTGCCAGCAGCACAGCAGCGGGAAGAGGGGAGACCCAGTACTTC.

The chain combines TRBV9 with TRBJ2-2, with a possible D match to TRBD1 (5 bases). V gave up 0 bases and J gave up 4 bases, with 10 bases separating them. The V gene's germline CDR1 is SGDLS and CDR2 YYNGEE. CDR3 length: 15 amino acids. CDR3 coding DNA: TGTGCCAGCAGCGTAGCAAGTCAGGGCACCGGGGAGCTGTTTTTT. The encoded protein is CASSVASQGTGELFF.